At least ten counts were recorded for the clone carrying this T cell receptor beta chain. Its antigen is as yet unknown. Germline lookup yields CDR1 SNHLY and CDR2 FYNNEI. V lost 6 bases, J lost 7 bases, and 10 bases stayed unmatched. The CDR3 extends over 15 amino acids. This entry belongs to a study of T cells in Graves' hyperthyroidism and ophthalmopathy. Study-wide background: Peripheral blood draws took place at initial diagnosis, ahead of any treatment. Notes on the study in general: Blood shared most expanded thyroid clonotypes above 0.001. A 13 V-J model separated ophthalmopathy from stable hyperthyroidism.

TCR beta CDR3 regions were amplified from RNA. TCR CDR3 underwent first-round RT-PCR with the HTBI primer set. A single record per CDR3 protein comes from TCRdb applying MiXCR to the multiplex PCR reads. The data show 250,000 to 350,000 distinct CDR3 sequences, 16% seen once. This TCR was sampled from a man aged 25-40 years with Graves' hyperthyroidism. The chain couples TRBV2 to TRBJ2-1; 9 nucleotides align to TRBD1. The sequenced sample consisted of blood. The chain's CDR3 is CASRYLGTGRNEQFF. Here the CDR3 DNA reads TGTGCCAGCAGATACTTAGGGACAGGGAGAAATGAGCAGTTCTTC.